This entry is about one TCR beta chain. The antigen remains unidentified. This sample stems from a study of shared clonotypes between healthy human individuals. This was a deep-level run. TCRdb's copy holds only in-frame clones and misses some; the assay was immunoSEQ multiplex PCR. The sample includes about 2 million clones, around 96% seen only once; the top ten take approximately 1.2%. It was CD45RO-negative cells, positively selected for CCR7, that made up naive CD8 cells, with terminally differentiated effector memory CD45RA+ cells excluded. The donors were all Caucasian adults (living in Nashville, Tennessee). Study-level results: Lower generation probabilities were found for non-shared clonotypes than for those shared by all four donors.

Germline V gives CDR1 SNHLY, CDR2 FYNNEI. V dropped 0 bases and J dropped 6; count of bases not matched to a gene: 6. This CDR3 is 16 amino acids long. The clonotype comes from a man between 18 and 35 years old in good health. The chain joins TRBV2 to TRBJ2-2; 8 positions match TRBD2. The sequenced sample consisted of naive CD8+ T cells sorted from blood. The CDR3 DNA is TGTGCCAGCAGTGAAGCAGCGGGGGTTTCCCCCGGGGAGCTGTTTTTT. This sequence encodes CASSEAAGVSPGELFF.